The clone carrying this T cell receptor beta chain has only one observation. The antigen remains unidentified. Assay: immunoSEQ multiplex PCR; the TCRdb copy retains only in-frame clones and omits some. The sample comprises about 150,000 clones, 80% to 90% of which are singletons, and about 10% rests with the top ten. This entry is derived from a study of cytomegalovirus exposure and HLA in healthy donors. At the level of the study: The roughly 670 first-cohort repertoires shared a platform with the approximately 120 validation repertoires, as reported in a later analysis.

Study-wide results and caveats: Overall, roughly 160 TCR beta chains were annotated as cytomegalovirus-associated. The classifier, whose performance was assessed in both the original and validation cohorts, reportedly diagnosed cytomegalovirus status with high specificity and sensitivity.

The receptor was isolated from a woman in her late teens or twenties in good health and CMV-seropositive. Sequenced input: PBMCs.

The CDR3: CASSLWTGANTGELFF. In DNA, the CDR3 is TGTGCCAGCAGTTTATGGACAGGGGCGAACACCGGGGAGCTGTTTTTT. V gene TRBV28 combines with J gene TRBJ2-2; 8 bases align to TRBD1. Germline V gene lookup returns CDR1 MDHEN and CDR2 SYDVKM. The CDR3 spans 16 residues. The trim removed 0 bases at V and 0 bases at J, leaving 0 bases unmatched.